These T cell receptor beta chains were read from a single sample in a study of T-cell memory formation after mild COVID-19. TCRdb reanalysed the 5' RACE reads using MiXCR and keeps one entry per CDR3 protein. The profile shows under 200,000 distinct CDR3 sequences, approximately 10% of them singletons. The sample consisted of PBMCs or a T cell subset sorted from them (not recorded which). The receptors stem from a young man who had mild COVID-19 (a few samples of this study predate the infection). Cell type and time point are not known. Each CDR3 is given with its conserved first and last residue. D genes are given only for firm matches. Rows give clone size only sometimes, using once, few, many, or a class for an expanded clone.

V gene	CDR3 length	clone size	D gene	J gene	CDR3 DNA	CDR3 protein
TRBV6-5	14	.	TRBD1	TRBJ2-7	TGTGCCAGCAGTTACGACAGGGAAAAGTACGAGCAGTACTTC	CASSYDREKYEQYF
TRBV5-6	16	few	.	TRBJ2-6	TGTGCCAGCAGCTTGGTCGGGGCGCCTGGGGCCAACGTCCTGACTTTC	CASSLVGAPGANVLTF
TRBV7-3	16	.	.	TRBJ2-7	TGTGCCAGCAGCCCCGGGGTTTTCTCGAACGCCTTCGAGCAGTACTTC	CASSPGVFSNAFEQYF
TRBV6-1	15	.	.	TRBJ1-4	TGTGCCAGCAGCCAAGGGGACTCAAACTCTCGAAAACTGTTTTTT	CASSQGDSNSRKLFF
TRBV7-7	15	few	TRBD1	TRBJ2-7	TGTGCCAGCAGCCTCGGGACAGGTGAGACCTACGAGCAGTACTTC	CASSLGTGETYEQYF
TRBV7-9	12	.	.	TRBJ2-7	TGTGCCAGCAGCTTAGCGTTCTACGAGCAGTACTTC	CASSLAFYEQYF
TRBV5-4	14	few	.	TRBJ1-3	TGTGCCAGCAGCTTGGCAGGGACTGGAAACACCATATATTTT	CASSLAGTGNTIYF
TRBV28	16	.	TRBD1	TRBJ1-6	TGTGCCAGCAAAACGGGACAGAGCTCCTATAATTCACCCCTCCACTTT	CASKTGQSSYNSPLHF
TRBV7-9	15	few	.	TRBJ2-4	TGTGCCAGCAGCTTAGGTTGGCAGGGAGCAAACATTCAGTACTTC	CASSLGWQGANIQYF
TRBV7-3	13	few	.	TRBJ1-2	TGTGCCAGCAGCTTAGCGTATGGGGACGGCTACACCTTC	CASSLAYGDGYTF
TRBV28	12	few	.	TRBJ1-1	TGTGCCACCTCGTCTCAGGACACTGAAGCTTTCTTT	CATSSQDTEAFF
TRBV20-1	12	.	.	TRBJ2-1	TGCAGTGCTAGGTCCTCAGGGGCTGAGCAGTTCTTC	CSARSSGAEQFF
TRBV4-2	17	.	.	TRBJ2-3	TGTGCCAGCAGCGCCCTGTCGGGTTGGACTACAGCAGATACGCAGTATTTT	CASSALSGWTTADTQYF
TRBV20-1	13	.	.	TRBJ2-5	TGCAGTGCTAGAGAACCAGGGCAGGAGACCCAGTACTTC	CSAREPGQETQYF
TRBV7-2	15	few	.	TRBJ2-1	TGTGCCAGCAGCTTACTGGGGGGCTTCTACAATGAGCAGTTCTTC	CASSLLGGFYNEQFF